Below are 32 T cell receptor beta chains sequenced from a single sample in a study of blood T cell repertoires in COVID-19 (dated by TCRdb to about 2020). The library was made by the immunoSEQ multiplex PCR assay. Imported from immuneACCESS, the table was reduced by TCRdb to in-frame sequences with V and J called. These copies leave out some clones; in studies compared against another copy, an unresolved V gene accounts for under half, and the cause of the remainder is not known. Present in this sample are 200,000 to 300,000 clones, roughly 80% of which were seen just once. Approximately 3.5% of the sample rests with the top ten. The sample comprised peripheral blood. The receptors originated from a woman aged 18-35 years with acute or convalescent COVID-19.

This clone was seen only a few times. The gene calls are TRBV18 and TRBJ1-1, with D perhaps TRBD1 (6 bases). With 4 bases removed from V and 0 bases from J, the gap between germline ends came to 15 bases. Germline V gene sequence: CDR1 KGHSH, CDR2 LQKENI. This CDR3 region has 16 residues. The DNA of the CDR3 is TGTGCCAGCTCACTAAACTCCGGACAGATGAACACTGAAGCTTTCTTT. As protein: CASSLNSGQMNTEAFF.

The chain has TRBV6-4 and TRBJ2-3; 9 nucleotides align to TRBD1. The trim removed 6 bases at V and 3 bases at J, leaving 7 bases unmatched. Germline assignment: CDR1 MRHNA and CDR2 SNTAGT. This CDR3 comprises 15 residues. CDR3 sequence (DNA): TGTGCCAGCAGCGAGGGACAGGGTGGGACAGATACGCAGTATTTT. This translates into CASSEGQGGTDTQYF.

This rearrangement joins TRBV24-1 to TRBJ2-7; TRBD1 matches 8 bases. Germline V gene data show CDR1 as KGHDR and CDR2 as SFDVKD. The CDR3 spans 15 residues. J was trimmed by 6 bases and V by 4 bases; bases with no gene match: 10. CDR3 DNA sequence: TGTGCCACCAGTGACAGACAGGGGCCCCCCTCCGAGCAGTACTTC. Translation: CATSDRQGPPSEQYF.

This chain links TRBV19 with TRBJ2-7, with no clear D. Between the trimmed V and J ends, which lost 3 bases and 3 bases, there was a span of 9 bases. There are 13 residues in the CDR3. CDR1 is LNHDA, CDR2 SQIVND, per germline (reference sequence). The CDR3 nucleotides are TGTGCCAGTAGTATCCTACCGGGCTACGAGCAGTACTTC. Amino acids: CASSILPGYEQYF.

V usage is TRBV4-1 and J usage is TRBJ2-1; D possibly corresponds to TRBD2 (5 bases). This CDR3 contains 17 residues. The germline V gene has CDR1 MGHRA and CDR2 YSYEKL. Trimming removed 0 bases from V and 2 bases from J, with 14 bases in between. CDR3 region: CASSQEPRDYAYNEQFF. The CDR3 DNA is TGCGCCAGCAGCCAAGAGCCTCGGGATTATGCCTACAATGAGCAGTTCTTC.

About this clone itself: Different DNA sequences within this sample yield the same CDR3. The chain joins TRBV5-1 to TRBJ2-5; the D gene is possibly TRBD1 (5 bases). This CDR3 comprises 14 residues. Looked up from germline, CDR1 is SGHRS and CDR2 is YFSETQ. With 0 bases removed from V and 2 bases from J, the gap between germline ends came to 8 bases. This CDR3 is CASSLGQLQETQYF. The CDR3 region has the DNA TGCGCCAGCAGCTTGGGACAGCTACAAGAGACCCAGTACTTC.

This chain uses TRBV18 with TRBJ2-2, with no clear D. The CDR3 covers 16 residues. The germline gives CDR1 KGHSH, CDR2 LQKENI. Trimming pared 0 bases from V and 4 bases from J, leaving 12 bases between. The CDR3 coding sequence is TGTGCCAGCTCACCACCGGGTCTCACGGGCACCGGGGAGCTGTTTTTT. It yields the protein CASSPPGLTGTGELFF.

The chain joins TRBV28 to TRBJ1-2; 8 bases match TRBD1. This CDR3 is 15 amino acids long. The V gene end was trimmed by 3 bases and the J gene end by 2 bases; junction bases not matched to a gene: 5. Germline CDR1 is MDHEN and CDR2 is SYDVKM. CDR3 DNA: TGTGCCAGCAGTTTCCCGGGACAGGCAAACTATGGCTACACCTTC. Translating it yields CASSFPGQANYGYTF.

The chain employs TRBV3-1 (or the pseudogene TRBV3-2) and TRBJ1-6, with D possibly matching TRBD1 (5 bases). The length of the CDR3 is 19 residues. Germline V gene sequence: CDR1 LGHDT, CDR2 YNNKEL (reference sequence). V lost 3 bases and J 0 bases, leaving 18 bases between the germline ends. The CDR3 region has the DNA TGTGCCAGCAGCCATGATGACAGAGCAATACTCTCCTATAATTCACCCCTCCACTTT. Its protein product is CASSHDDRAILSYNSPLHF.

V and J are TRBV24-1 and TRBJ2-2; D is perhaps TRBD2 (7 bases). Germline V CDR1 and CDR2: KGHDR, SFDVKD. The V and J ends lost 3 bases and 2 bases respectively, with 15 bases between them. There are 17 residues in the CDR3. The CDR3 DNA reads TGTGCCACCAGTGATCCCAACGCGGGGGCCAACACCGGGGAGCTGTTTTTT. This codes for CATSDPNAGANTGELFF.

This clone was observed at least ten times. The DNA for the CDR3 is TGTGCCAGCAGTGGAGAAGCGGGAGAGGGGAATGAGCAGTTCTTC. This gives the protein CASSGEAGEGNEQFF. The chain links TRBV6-4 to TRBJ2-1, with 8 bases that match TRBD2. Germline CDR1 and CDR2: MRHNA and SNTAGT. The CDR3 has 15 amino acids. The J segment lost 7 bases and the V segment lost 4 bases, leaving 9 bases of the junction unmatched.

This clone was picked up a small number of times. The chain employs TRBV5-5 and TRBJ2-7; 9 bases are a match to TRBD1. Looked up from germline, CDR1 is SGHKS and CDR2 is YYEKEE (reference sequence). The CDR3 runs to 16 residues. J gave up 4 bases and V 2 bases, and 10 bases lay outside the gene matches. CDR3 residues: CASSFHAGTGQYEQYF. The DNA for the CDR3 is TGTGCCAGCAGCTTTCATGCCGGGACAGGGCAGTACGAGCAGTACTTC.

The chain links TRBV5-8 to TRBJ1-4, with TRBD1 identical over 7 bases. Germline trimming cut 4 bases from V and 8 bases from J; bases unmatched to any gene: 14. Germline V gene data show CDR1 as SGHTS and CDR2 as YDEGEE. The CDR3 totals 16 residues. In DNA, the CDR3 is TGTGCCAGCAGCCCTGTTTTGACAGGGTCCGACGAAAAACTGTTTTTT. Encoded protein: CASSPVLTGSDEKLFF.

The chain combines TRBV6-6 with TRBJ2-4; D might be TRBD1 (6 bases). The CDR3 spans 15 residues. V lost 4 bases, J lost 0 bases, and 10 bases lay in between. Germline lookup yields CDR1 MNHNY and CDR2 SVGAGI (reference sequence). The CDR3 coding sequence is TGTGCCAGCAGTTCCCAGGGGATAGCCAAAAACATTCAGTACTTC. Translating gives CASSSQGIAKNIQYF.

The chain combines TRBV6-6 with TRBJ2-5, with D maybe TRBD1 (6 bases). Trimming stripped 6 bases from V and 3 bases from J, with 20 bases between. Germline loops: CDR1 MNHNY, CDR2 SVGAGI (reference sequence). The length of the CDR3 is 16 residues. CDR3 loop: CASRPESIRGKETQYF. In DNA, the CDR3 is TGTGCCAGCAGACCGGAATCAATCAGGGGAAAAGAGACCCAGTACTTC.

The table lists this clone with a few counts. The chain links TRBV27 to TRBJ1-5; D is possibly TRBD1 (6 bases). V lost 5 bases and J 4 bases, leaving 12 bases between the germline ends. Germline assignment: CDR1 MNHEY and CDR2 SMNVEV (reference sequence). The CDR3 contains 14 residues. The CDR3 sequence: CASSQKTGNQPQHF. In nucleotides, the CDR3 is TGTGCCAGCAGTCAGAAGACAGGTAATCAGCCCCAGCATTTT.

This chain connects TRBV25-1 to TRBJ1-2; a possible D gene is TRBD1 (5 bases). Germline V gives CDR1 MGHDK, CDR2 SYGVNS. This CDR3 has 14 amino acids. Trimming removed 5 bases from V and 10 bases from J, with 20 bases in between. In DNA, the CDR3 is TGTGCCAGCAGTCTAACCCAAGACAGTCTTACCTACACCTTC. It codes for CASSLTQDSLTYTF.

This clone counts as medium-sized. This chain connects TRBV3-1 (or the pseudogene TRBV3-2) to TRBJ2-1; 11 positions match TRBD2. V shed 1 base, J shed 2 bases, and the junction held 7 bases outside the gene matches. CDR3 length equals 18 residues. Germline assignment: CDR1 LGHDT and CDR2 YNNKEL (reference sequence). The CDR3, as DNA: TGTGCCAGCAGCCAAGTACTTTTGACTAGCGGGGCCTACAATGAGCAGTTCTTC. Its protein is CASSQVLLTSGAYNEQFF.

This chain joins TRBV7-6 and TRBJ2-7; 7 bases are a match to TRBD1. V dropped 4 bases and J dropped 4; count of bases not matched to a gene: 10. CDR1 SGHVS and CDR2 FNYEAQ come from the germline V gene. CDR3 length: 15 residues. Here the CDR3 reads CASSSQPGTEYEQYF. The CDR3 coding sequence is TGTGCCAGCAGCTCTCAACCTGGGACAGAGTACGAGCAGTACTTC.

The J gene is TRBJ2-2, the V gene TRBV4-3; D is perhaps TRBD1 (5 bases). Germline values: CDR1 LGHNA, CDR2 YSLEER. V was shortened by 0 bases and J by 8 bases, with 7 bases between the two germline ends. The CDR3 totals 13 residues. CDR3 protein: CASSQDDRGELFF. DNA for the CDR3: TGCGCCAGCAGCCAAGATGACAGAGGGGAGCTGTTTTTT.

This clone was seen more than once but under ten times. V is TRBV5-5 and J is TRBJ2-1; 7 bases agree with TRBD2. Looked up from germline, CDR1 is SGHKS and CDR2 is YYEKEE (reference sequence). The J segment lost 6 bases and the V segment lost 2 bases, leaving 8 bases of the junction unmatched. The CDR3 is made up of 15 amino acids. The CDR3 reads CASSLDLTSSNEQFF. In nucleotides, the CDR3 is TGTGCCAGCAGCTTAGATTTGACTAGCAGCAATGAGCAGTTCTTC.

V is TRBV5-4 and J is TRBJ2-3; 13 nucleotides line up with TRBD2. V trimming: 4 bases; J trimming: 6 bases; junction bases outside the gene matches: 14. The germline CDR1 and CDR2 sequences are SGHNT and YYREEE (reference sequence). CDR3 length: 18 amino acids. Here the CDR3 reads CASSLGGLAGVGADTQYF. CDR3 DNA sequence: TGTGCCAGCAGCCTAGGAGGACTAGCGGGAGTTGGTGCGGATACGCAGTATTTT.

The V call is TRBV15, the J call TRBJ2-1; 9 positions match TRBD2. V lost 5 bases and J lost 10; bases outside the gene matches: 9. Germline lookup yields CDR1 LNHNV and CDR2 YYDKDF (reference sequence). CDR3 length: 14 amino acids. This CDR3 is CATSGGLAGREQFF. The CDR3 DNA follows: TGTGCCACCAGCGGGGGACTAGCAGGCAGAGAGCAGTTCTTC.

V and J are TRBV6-5 and TRBJ2-7; 7 bases map to TRBD1. The CDR3 is made up of 15 amino acids. Germline CDR1 and CDR2: MNHEY and SVGAGI. After removal of 2 bases from V and 0 bases from J, the junction contained 4 bases not matched to a gene. CDR3 DNA sequence: TGTGCCAGCAGTTACCAGACAGGGAACTCCTACGAGCAGTACTTC. Translation: CASSYQTGNSYEQYF.

This chain links TRBV6-4 with TRBJ1-1; 7 nucleotides match TRBD1. The germline gives CDR1 MRHNA, CDR2 SNTAGT. V gave up 6 bases and J gave up 3 bases; unmatched junction bases: 13. The CDR3 runs 16 residues. This CDR3 reads CASRGGQPTGDTEAFF. The DNA of the CDR3 is TGTGCCAGCAGAGGTGGTCAACCCACAGGGGACACTGAAGCTTTCTTT.

CDR3 amino acids: CASSSTYEQYF. The CDR3 nucleotides read TGTGCCAGCAGCTCCACCTACGAGCAGTACTTC. The V and J genes are TRBV5-6 and TRBJ2-7; D is unclear. V dropped 3 bases and J dropped 2 bases, with 3 bases sitting between them. The CDR3 covers 11 residues. The germline CDR1 and CDR2 sequences are SGHDT and YYEEEE.

This clone was detected only a few times. The V gene is TRBV5-4, the J gene TRBJ2-5; D unclear. This CDR3 spans 13 amino acids. Germline V gene sequence: CDR1 SGHNT, CDR2 YYREEE (reference sequence). V gave up 1 base and J gave up 3 bases, with 7 bases separating them. The CDR3 nucleotides read TGTGCCAGCAGCTTGTACAGAAAAGAGACCCAGTACTTC. The encoded protein is CASSLYRKETQYF.

The J gene is TRBJ2-3, the V gene TRBV11-2; no clear D. The V gene lost 2 bases and the J gene lost 1 base, with 10 bases spanning the gap. Germline V gene sequence: CDR1 SGHAT, CDR2 FQNNGV. CDR3 length: 15 residues. The CDR3 region is CASSLKTLGTDTQYF. As DNA, the CDR3 is TGTGCCAGCAGCTTAAAGACTCTGGGCACAGATACGCAGTATTTT.

This clone was seen a handful of times. This chain connects TRBV5-1 to TRBJ2-7, with 7 bases identical to TRBD1. Looked up from germline, CDR1 is SGHRS and CDR2 is YFSETQ. The CDR3 is 13 amino acids. Trimming at V came to 1 base and at J to 5 bases, leaving 3 bases not matched to a gene. The CDR3 DNA follows: TGCGCCAGCAGCTTGCGACAGGGCCACGAGCAGTACTTC. This gives the protein CASSLRQGHEQYF.

V gene TRBV6-5 combines with J gene TRBJ2-7; the D gene is possibly TRBD1 (6 bases). Germline V gene sequence: CDR1 MNHEY, CDR2 SVGAGI. This CDR3 spans 14 amino acids. V was clipped by 0 bases and J by 5 bases, with 11 bases between them. CDR3 sequence reads: CASSYSRRGNEQYF. CDR3 nucleotide sequence: TGTGCCAGCAGTTACTCTCGCAGGGGCAACGAGCAGTACTTC.

The rearrangement uses TRBV4-3 and TRBJ2-1; 14 positions match TRBD2. The J segment lost 7 bases and the V segment lost 0 bases, leaving 5 bases of the junction unmatched. The CDR3 is 17 residues long. Germline lookup yields CDR1 LGHNA and CDR2 YSLEER. CDR3 region: CASSQERRTSGRNEQFF. The CDR3 DNA reads TGCGCCAGCAGCCAAGAAAGACGGACTAGCGGGAGGAATGAGCAGTTCTTC.

This sequence joins TRBV30 and TRBJ2-1, with 10 bases matching TRBD2. This CDR3 has 16 residues. V lost 0 bases to trimming and J lost 4 bases; unmatched junction nucleotides: 6. Germline CDR1 reads GTSNPN; CDR2 reads SVGIG (reference sequence). CDR3 DNA: TGTGCCTGGAGTGTAGGGACTAGCGAAAATTACAATGAGCAGTTCTTC. Its protein is CAWSVGTSENYNEQFF.